The text below deals with one T cell receptor (beta chain). CDR1 MNHEY and CDR2 SMNVEV come from the germline V gene (reference sequence). The CDR3 runs 15 residues. Between the trimmed V and J ends, which lost 4 bases and 2 bases, there was a span of 12 bases. These data belong to a study of blood T cell repertoires in COVID-19. Study overall: Sites across the United States, Italy and Spain contributed samples from acute and convalescent COVID-19. The cDNA or gDNA used as material had been derived from T cells, B-cell-depleted T cells, or PBMCs.

Here immunoSEQ multiplex PCR was the method, and the copy in TCRdb shows in-frame clones only, minus some. The sample carries 200,000 to 300,000 clones, about nine tenths recorded once. This TCR derives from a person between 18 and 30 years old with COVID-19, enrolled during active disease. The chain carries TRBV27 and TRBJ2-1; the D gene is possibly TRBD1 (5 bases). Sequenced material: peripheral blood. In nucleotides, the CDR3 is TGTGCCAGCAGTTCCCTCACAGGTGCCTACAATGAGCAGTTCTTC. Translating gives CASSSLTGAYNEQFF.